This T cell receptor beta chain stems from a study of vaccination effects on CD4 cells after COVID-19. As for the study in general: After expansion with viral peptide pools in the ViraFEST assay, antigen-specific CD4+ T cells were sequenced. Each culture well received a few million PBMC. These cells were then cultured in IMDM with 9 to 10 IU/ml IL-2 and roughly 10 ug/ml peptides. Whole-study results and caveats: Common cold coronaviruses were cross-recognized by only 1 of 255 vaccine-induced clones in healthy vaccinees.

Note on this clone: Its antigen is not identified.

Scientists isolated CD4+ T cells after an approximately ten-day culture period ended. Half the medium was replaced with IL-2 medium on days 3 and 7. Sequencing was performed with immunoSEQ multiplex PCR; in TCRdb, only in-frame clones are kept and a portion is missing. The sample includes around 41,000 clones, roughly 87% seen only once; the top ten take just under 3%. The sequence was obtained from a human donor who received a COVID-19 vaccine. Sequencing was performed on CD4+ T cells from PBMCs cultured without peptide, taken before COVID-19 vaccination.

Here the CDR3 DNA reads TGTGCCAGCAGCTTGGCCTTGTTGGGGGCCAACGTCCTGACTTTC. Translation: CASSLALLGANVLTF. The chain carries TRBV5-5 and TRBJ2-6; D is unresolved. The CDR3 spans 15 residues. V lost 0 bases and J 4 bases, leaving 8 bases between the germline ends. Germline V gives CDR1 SGHKS, CDR2 YYEKEE (reference sequence).